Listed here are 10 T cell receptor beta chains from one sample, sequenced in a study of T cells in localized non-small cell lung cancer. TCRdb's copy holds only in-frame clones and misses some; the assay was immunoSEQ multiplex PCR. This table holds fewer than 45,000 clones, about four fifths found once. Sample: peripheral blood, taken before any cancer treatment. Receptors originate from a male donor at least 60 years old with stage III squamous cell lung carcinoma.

CDR3 DNA: TGCGCCAGCAGTGAGTCAGCGGGTACAAAGGGGTCCCAGTACTTC. Translating gives CASSESAGTKGSQYF. V and J are TRBV10-2 and TRBJ2-5; perhaps TRBD2 as D (6 bases). The germline gives CDR1 WSHSY, CDR2 SAAADI. The V end lost 0 bases, the J end lost 9 bases, and 17 bases lay between the germline ends. The CDR3 loop spans 15 amino acids.

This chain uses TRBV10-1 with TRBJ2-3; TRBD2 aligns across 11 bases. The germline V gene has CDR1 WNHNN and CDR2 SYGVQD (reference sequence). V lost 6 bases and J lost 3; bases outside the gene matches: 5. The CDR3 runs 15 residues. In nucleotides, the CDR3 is TGCGCCAGCAGAGCTACTAGCGGGGGAACAGATACGCAGTATTTT. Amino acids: CASRATSGGTDTQYF.

DNA for the CDR3: TGCGCCAGCAGTGAAAACCCCGGGGCTGGCAAAAACATTCAGTACTTC. This encodes CASSENPGAGKNIQYF. The chain is built from TRBV10-1 and TRBJ2-4, with D perhaps being TRBD1 or TRBD2 (5 bases each). Germline CDR1 is WNHNN and CDR2 is SYGVQD (reference sequence). The V end was cut by 3 bases, the J end by 3 bases, with 15 bases between. The CDR3 runs to 16 residues.

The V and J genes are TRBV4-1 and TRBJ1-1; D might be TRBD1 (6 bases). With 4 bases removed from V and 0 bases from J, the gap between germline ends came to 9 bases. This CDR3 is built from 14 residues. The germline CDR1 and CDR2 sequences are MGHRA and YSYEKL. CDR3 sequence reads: CASSPGHMNTEAFF. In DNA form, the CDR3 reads TGCGCCAGCAGCCCGGGACATATGAACACTGAAGCTTTCTTT.

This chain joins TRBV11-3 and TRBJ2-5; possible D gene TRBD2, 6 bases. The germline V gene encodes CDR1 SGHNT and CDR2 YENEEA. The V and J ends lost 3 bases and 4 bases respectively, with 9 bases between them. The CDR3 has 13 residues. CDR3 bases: TGTGCCAGCAGCTTTGGGCGGGGAGAGACCCAGTACTTC. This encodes CASSFGRGETQYF.

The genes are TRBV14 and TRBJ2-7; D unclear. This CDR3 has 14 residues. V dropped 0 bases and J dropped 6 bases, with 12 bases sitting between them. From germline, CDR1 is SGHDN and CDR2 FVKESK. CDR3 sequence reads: CASSQDSRYAEQYF. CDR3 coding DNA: TGTGCCAGCAGCCAAGACTCCAGGTACGCCGAGCAGTACTTC.

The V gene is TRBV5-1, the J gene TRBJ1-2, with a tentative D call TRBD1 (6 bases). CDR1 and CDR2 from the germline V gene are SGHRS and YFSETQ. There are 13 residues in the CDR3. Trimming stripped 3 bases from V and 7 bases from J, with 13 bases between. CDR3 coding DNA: TGCGCCAGCAGCTCACAGGGAGGTGGTGGCTACACCTTC. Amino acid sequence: CASSSQGGGGYTF.

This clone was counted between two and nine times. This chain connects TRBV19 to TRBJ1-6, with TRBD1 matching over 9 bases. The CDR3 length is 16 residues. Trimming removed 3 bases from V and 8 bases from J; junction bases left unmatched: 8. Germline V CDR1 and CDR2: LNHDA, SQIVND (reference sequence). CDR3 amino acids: CASSMSRDRVDSPLHF. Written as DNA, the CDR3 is TGTGCCAGTAGTATGTCTCGGGACAGGGTTGATTCACCCCTCCACTTT.

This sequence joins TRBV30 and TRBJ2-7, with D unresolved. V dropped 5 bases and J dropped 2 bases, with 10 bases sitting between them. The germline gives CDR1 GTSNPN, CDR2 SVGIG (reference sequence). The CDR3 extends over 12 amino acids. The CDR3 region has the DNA TGTGCCTGGGGGCAGACCGCCTACGAGCAGTACTTC. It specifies CAWGQTAYEQYF. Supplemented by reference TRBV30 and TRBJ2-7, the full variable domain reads SQTIHQWPATLVQPVGSPLSLECTVEGTSNPNLYWYRQAAGRGLQLLFYSVGIGQISSEVPQNLSASRPQDRQFILSSKKLLLSDSGFYLCAWGQTAYEQYFGPGTRLTVT.

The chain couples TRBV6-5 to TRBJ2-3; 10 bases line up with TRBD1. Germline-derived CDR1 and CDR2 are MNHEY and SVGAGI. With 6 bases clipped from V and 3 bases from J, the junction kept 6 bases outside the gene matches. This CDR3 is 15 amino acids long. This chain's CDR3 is CASSPDRGLTDTQYF. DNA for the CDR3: TGTGCCAGCAGCCCCGACAGGGGGCTAACAGATACGCAGTATTTT.